The 16 T cell receptor beta chains below all came from one sample that was sequenced in a study of blood T cell repertoires in COVID-19. Generated by immunoSEQ multiplex PCR, the TCRdb table keeps only in-frame clones and is missing some. Found here are over 120,000 clones, 60% to 80% of them singletons; the top ten hold roughly 2.9%. Sequencing was done on a sample of PBMCs or T cells enriched from blood (not recorded which). All receptors come from a woman in her 50s who had recovered from COVID-19.

The chain is built from TRBV6-1 and TRBJ1-1, with TRBD1 identical over 7 bases. The CDR3 consists of 14 residues. V trimming: 2 bases; J trimming: 5 bases; junction bases outside the gene matches: 5. In germline, CDR1 is MNHNS, CDR2 SASEGT. In nucleotides, the CDR3 is TGTGCCAGCAGTGAACAGGGGGTTTGGACTGAAGCTTTCTTT. Translated: CASSEQGVWTEAFF.

V gene TRBV9 combines with J gene TRBJ2-5; possibly TRBD1 for D (5 bases). The length of the CDR3 is 14 residues. V lost 3 bases to trimming and J lost 1 base, with 10 bases between them. The germline CDR1 and CDR2 sequences are SGDLS and YYNGEE. Here the CDR3 DNA reads TGTGCCAGCAGCGACCAGGGTCGCCAAGAGACCCAGTACTTC. It is translated as CASSDQGRQETQYF.

CDR3 in amino acids: CASTRDRGQDTQYF. CDR3 nucleotides: TGTGCCAGCACTAGGGACAGGGGGCAAGATACGCAGTATTTT. This chain joins TRBV2 and TRBJ2-3; 12 positions agree with TRBD1. The CDR3 totals 14 residues. Germline loops: CDR1 SNHLY, CDR2 FYNNEI. V shed 7 bases and J 5 bases; nucleotides not matched to a gene: 4. The full variable domain, its missing parts supplied by reference TRBV2 and TRBJ2-3, is EPEVTQTPSHQVTQMGQEVILRCVPISNHLYFYWYRQILGQKVEFLVSFYNNEISEKSEIFDDQFSVERPDGSNFTLKIRSTKLEDSAMYFCASTRDRGQDTQYFGPGTRLTVL.

The J gene is TRBJ2-7, the V gene TRBV6-5; 8 nucleotides align to TRBD2. Germline trimming cut 0 bases from V and 2 bases from J; bases unmatched to any gene: 6. There are 16 residues in the CDR3. Germline V gene sequence: CDR1 MNHEY, CDR2 SVGAGI. CDR3 region: CASSYSRLAGPYEQYF. The CDR3 DNA follows: TGTGCCAGCAGTTACTCGAGGCTAGCGGGTCCCTACGAGCAGTACTTC.

The V and J genes are TRBV30 and TRBJ1-6; D unresolved. Germline CDR1 reads GTSNPN; CDR2 reads SVGIG (reference sequence). V was clipped by 0 bases and J by 8 bases, with 17 bases between them. CDR3 length: 16 residues. The CDR3 loop reads CAWSVPSLARDSPLHF. As DNA, the CDR3 is TGTGCCTGGAGTGTACCAAGTCTAGCCCGGGATTCACCCCTCCACTTT.

This sequence joins TRBV19 and TRBJ2-7; 13 bases match TRBD2. V shed 4 bases and J 4 bases; nucleotides not matched to a gene: 4. The length of the CDR3 is 15 residues. From germline, CDR1 is LNHDA and CDR2 SQIVND (reference sequence). The CDR3 here is CASSTGLAGWYEQYF. For the CDR3, the DNA is TGTGCCAGTAGTACGGGACTAGCGGGATGGTACGAGCAGTACTTC.

V gene TRBV9 combines with J gene TRBJ1-2; D is perhaps TRBD1 (6 bases). The V gene lost 7 bases and the J gene lost 2 bases, with 12 bases spanning the gap. The length of the CDR3 is 13 residues. Per germline, CDR1 SGDLS and CDR2 YYNGEE. The DNA for the CDR3 is TGTGCCAGCGCAGGGGTTAGGAACTATGGCTACACCTTC. Amino acids: CASAGVRNYGYTF.

This chain connects TRBV7-8 to TRBJ1-3, with TRBD1 identical over 9 bases. CDR1 and CDR2 (germline): SGHVS, FQNEAQ. The CDR3 covers 17 residues. V gave up 4 bases and J gave up 0 bases; unmatched junction bases: 7. CDR3 amino acids: CASSSRDRDLSGNTIYF. DNA of the CDR3: TGTGCCAGCAGCTCCCGGGACAGGGACCTCTCTGGAAACACCATATATTTT.

At least ten counts were recorded for this clone. This sequence joins TRBV11-1 and TRBJ2-2, with a possible D match to TRBD1 (5 bases). Germline loops: CDR1 SGHAT, CDR2 FQDESV (reference sequence). The CDR3 has 15 amino acids. V gave up 1 base and J gave up 6 bases, with 12 bases separating them. In DNA form, the CDR3 reads TGTGCCAGCAGCTTAGTGGCAGGGCCCGCCGGGGAGCTGTTTTTT. Translation: CASSLVAGPAGELFF.

The rearrangement links TRBV19 to TRBJ2-1, with TRBD2 matching 7 bases. V gave up 4 bases and J gave up 5 bases; unmatched junction bases: 11. The CDR3 runs to 16 residues. CDR1 and CDR2 from the germline V gene are LNHDA and SQIVND (reference sequence). This CDR3 is CASSTYGAGLNNEQFF. The CDR3 DNA sequence: TGTGCCAGTAGTACATACGGAGCGGGGCTAAACAATGAGCAGTTCTTC.

The V and J genes are TRBV21-1 and TRBJ2-7; the table's D gene call, TRBD2, was not cross checked with the DNA. TRBV21-1 is an annotated pseudogene. This CDR3 is built from 16 residues. The CDR3 loop reads CASSKGVAGVDNEQYF. CDR3 DNA: TGTGCCAGCAGCAAAGGGGTAGCGGGAGTAGATAACGAGCAGTACTTC.

The chain joins TRBV9 to TRBJ2-3; D unclear. The CDR3 is 15 residues long. Between the trimmed V and J ends, which lost 4 bases and 1 base, there was a span of 13 bases. Germline V gives CDR1 SGDLS, CDR2 YYNGEE. The chain's CDR3 is CASSPSFTGTDTQYF. In DNA form, the CDR3 reads TGTGCCAGCAGCCCCTCCTTCACGGGCACAGATACGCAGTATTTT.

This chain connects TRBV28 to TRBJ2-7; perhaps TRBD2 as D (6 bases). The germline V gene encodes CDR1 MDHEN and CDR2 SYDVKM. This CDR3 has 15 residues. Deletions cut 3 bases from V and 3 bases from J, with 15 bases between. CDR3 bases: TGTGCCAGCAGTTTTGAGACCTTCGGGGGCTACGAGCAGTACTTC. Amino acid sequence: CASSFETFGGYEQYF. Variable domain in full (rest from reference TRBV28 and TRBJ2-7): DVKVTQSSRYLVKRTGEKVFLECVQDMDHENMFWYRQDPGLGLRLIYFSYDVKMKEKGDIPEGYSVSREKKERFSLILESASTNQTSMYLCASSFETFGGYEQYFGPGTRLTVT.

This clone was seen many times. J is TRBJ1-5 and V is TRBV7-9; D is uncertain. V was cut by 3 bases and J by 6 bases, with 9 bases left in between. CDR1 and CDR2 from the germline V gene are SEHNR and FQNEAQ (reference sequence). There are 13 residues in the CDR3. The DNA for the CDR3 is TGTGCCAGCAGCTTGTCGGTGAGTCAGCCCCAGCATTTT. Encoded protein: CASSLSVSQPQHF.

Only one count was recorded for this clone. The chain recombines TRBV7-9 with TRBJ1-2; D ambiguous. CDR3 size: 15 residues. The V and J ends lost 3 bases and 6 bases respectively, with 17 bases between them. CDR1 and CDR2 from the germline V gene are SEHNR and FQNEAQ (reference sequence). In DNA form, the CDR3 reads TGTGCCAGCAGCTTGGTCTCGTGGGAGGTCGATGGCTACACCTTC. This codes for CASSLVSWEVDGYTF.

This clone was found many times. V gene TRBV5-1 combines with J gene TRBJ2-2; 8 bases are a match to TRBD2. The CDR3 is made up of 17 amino acids. CDR1 is SGHRS and CDR2 is YFSETQ in the germline V gene. Trimming cost V 4 bases and J 2 bases; bases outside gene matches: 10. The CDR3: CASSPQGAGVNTGELFF. The CDR3 DNA sequence: TGCGCCAGCAGCCCCCAGGGAGCGGGAGTTAACACCGGGGAGCTGTTTTTT.